This T cell receptor (beta chain) is from a study of blood T cell repertoires in COVID-19. Study overall: The analysed material was cDNA or gDNA that came from T cells, B-cell-depleted T cells, or PBMCs.

Those enrolled in Seattle joined during active infection and were followed longitudinally afterward. The V and J ends lost 3 bases and 2 bases, in that order; junction bases with no gene match: 5. Germline V gene data show CDR1 as SEHNR and CDR2 as FQNEAQ (reference sequence). This CDR3 has 15 residues. Assay: immunoSEQ multiplex PCR; the TCRdb copy retains only in-frame clones and omits some. The repertoire has about 87,000 clones, about 85% of them found once; the top ten carry 2.5% to 3.5%. The sequenced sample was peripheral blood. The origin of this receptor is a woman older than 75 with COVID-19, enrolled during active disease. This sequence joins TRBV7-9 and TRBJ2-3, with TRBD1 identical over 7 bases. As DNA, the CDR3 is TGTGCCAGCAGCTTGAGGGACAGAGCCACAGATACGCAGTATTTT. This gives the protein CASSLRDRATDTQYF.